This is a list of T cell receptor beta chains from one sample in a study of T cell changes during pregnancy in multiple sclerosis. TCRdb's table, derived via immunoSEQ multiplex PCR, lists solely in-frame clones and lacks some. The repertoire includes 30,000 to 45,000 clones, approximately 91% of them detected once, and 9% to 13% sits in the top ten. This sample comprised CD8+ T cells from peripheral blood mononuclear cells, obtained after pregnancy. The source is a female donor with multiple sclerosis, enrolled in a pregnancy study. The CDR3 runs from the conserved cysteine through the conserved F or W. The D gene is left open where the match is weak. Only some rows state a clone size, as once, few, many or a class for expanded clones.

clone_size: .; v_call: TRBV28; d_call: .; j_call: TRBJ2-5; cdr3_aa: CASSSLAHQETQYF; cdr3_nt: TGTGCCAGCAGTTCTCTAGCGCACCAAGAGACCCAGTACTTC
clone_size: .; v_call: TRBV5-1; d_call: .; j_call: TRBJ1-3; cdr3_aa: CASRSQGGNTIYF; cdr3_nt: TGCGCCAGCAGGTCACAGGGCGGAAACACCATATATTTT
clone_size: .; v_call: TRBV10-3; d_call: TRBD2; j_call: TRBJ2-2; cdr3_aa: CAISESSSGGANTGELFF; cdr3_nt: TGTGCCATCAGTGAGTCGTCTAGCGGGGGGGCCAACACCGGGGAGCTGTTTTTT
clone_size: .; v_call: TRBV27; d_call: .; j_call: TRBJ2-3; cdr3_aa: CASSLIPSSTDTQYF; cdr3_nt: TGTGCCAGCAGTTTAATTCCTAGCAGCACAGATACGCAGTATTTT
clone_size: .; v_call: TRBV2; d_call: .; j_call: TRBJ2-7; cdr3_aa: CASSEWVAHEQYF; cdr3_nt: TGTGCCAGCAGTGAGTGGGTAGCCCACGAGCAGTACTTC
clone_size: .; v_call: TRBV27; d_call: TRBD2; j_call: TRBJ2-1; cdr3_aa: CASSSGRYNEQFF; cdr3_nt: TGTGCCAGCAGTAGCGGGAGGTACAATGAGCAGTTCTTC
clone_size: .; v_call: TRBV4-1; d_call: .; j_call: TRBJ2-3; cdr3_aa: CASSATIAVSDTQYF; cdr3_nt: TGCGCCAGCTCAGCCACCATAGCGGTTTCTGATACGCAGTATTTT
clone_size: .; v_call: TRBV9; d_call: .; j_call: TRBJ1-2; cdr3_aa: CASSTGGYTF; cdr3_nt: TGTGCCAGCAGTACGGGTGGCTACACCTTC
clone_size: .; v_call: TRBV5-4; d_call: TRBD2; j_call: TRBJ2-7; cdr3_aa: CASSLYRPSGYPLGYEQYF; cdr3_nt: TGTGCCAGCAGCTTGTATCGTCCTAGCGGGTACCCTTTAGGCTACGAGCAGTACTTC
clone_size: .; v_call: TRBV29-1; d_call: .; j_call: TRBJ1-2; cdr3_aa: CSVRSSERYGYTF; cdr3_nt: TGCAGCGTTCGATCCTCCGAGAGGTATGGCTACACCTTC
clone_size: .; v_call: TRBV7-9; d_call: TRBD1; j_call: TRBJ1-4; cdr3_aa: CASRSQTGEGEKLFF; cdr3_nt: TGTGCCAGCAGGTCACAGACAGGGGAAGGCGAAAAACTGTTTTTT
clone_size: .; v_call: TRBV13; d_call: .; j_call: TRBJ2-7; cdr3_aa: CASSPGAREQYF; cdr3_nt: TGTGCCAGCAGCCCAGGGGCTCGGGAGCAGTACTTC
clone_size: .; v_call: TRBV7-6; d_call: TRBD1; j_call: TRBJ2-7; cdr3_aa: CASSSRTGAYEQYF; cdr3_nt: TGTGCCAGCAGCTCTCGGACAGGTGCCTACGAGCAGTACTTC
clone_size: .; v_call: TRBV28; d_call: .; j_call: TRBJ1-1; cdr3_aa: CASSGWGERDTEAFF; cdr3_nt: TGTGCCAGCAGTGGTTGGGGGGAAAGGGACACTGAAGCTTTCTTT
clone_size: few; v_call: TRBV7-9; d_call: .; j_call: TRBJ1-1; cdr3_aa: CASSLDRTEAFF; cdr3_nt: TGTGCCAGCAGCCTCGACAGGACTGAAGCTTTCTTT
clone_size: .; v_call: TRBV28; d_call: TRBD2; j_call: TRBJ2-7; cdr3_aa: CASSSRGGDPYEQYF; cdr3_nt: TGTGCCAGCAGTTCCCGCGGGGGGGATCCCTACGAGCAGTACTTC
clone_size: .; v_call: TRBV13; d_call: TRBD1; j_call: TRBJ1-6; cdr3_aa: CASSLEGQGDGSLHF; cdr3_nt: TGTGCCAGCAGCTTAGAGGGACAGGGGGATGGATCCCTCCACTTT